This T cell receptor beta chain was identified during a study of neurological immune-mediated disorders (dated by TCRdb to the late 2010s). For the study in its entirety: Using UMI-based sequencing, the study compared peripheral blood TCR-beta repertoires from patients with HTLV-I-associated myelopathy (HAM/TSP), patients with multiple sclerosis, and healthy controls. The cohort included about 66 subjects: about 15 with HAM/TSP, some 35 with multiple sclerosis, and about 20 healthy controls. The 95 to 110 TCR-beta libraries covered PBMC samples along with longitudinal samples, technical triplicates, and paired sorted CD4+ and CD8+ T-cell subsets. Study-wide findings and limitations: TCR clonal expansion was highest in HAM/TSP patients and lowest in MS patients, with MS patients falling below even healthy controls. No identical CDR3 amino acid sequences were shared among expanded clones across subjects, suggesting private TCR-beta repertoires in all groups.

To synthesize cDNA, template-switch 5'RACE was performed with a primer carrying a 10-nucleotide random unique molecular identifier so that each TCR transcript was tagged. Over 190 million TCR-beta sequences, covering 15-18 subjects, were produced in each sequencing run. The RNeasy kit was used for extraction of total RNA. The KAPA Real-time Library Amplification kit was used to amplify TCR-beta VDJ regions with primers targeting the TCR constant region and the 5'RACE anchor. Sample indexes and Illumina adaptors were added in a first PCR, and a second PCR then increased library yield. After Ampure bead purification, the roughly 650 bp TCR product was size-selected on a 2% E-gel SizeSelection system. Library quality was checked on a Bioanalyzer, concentration was measured with Qubit, and libraries were quantified with the Kapa Library Quantification kit before pooling. An Illumina HiSeq 2500 sequenced the libraries paired-end 2 x 150 bp. To increase sequence diversity, roughly 24-32% phiX was spiked into each library pool. Processing in the source paper ran as follows. Quality-filtered reads were processed with the UMI-based MiGEC pipeline, which removed over 80% of raw TCR sequences during error correction. IMGT germline references were used for alignment of VDJ genes, and clonotypes were defined by a unique CDR3 amino acid sequence together with V-J genes. VDJtools evaluated clonal expansion, Shannon diversity and CDR3 relatedness (CalcPairwiseDistances, ClusterSamples); CLCbio workbench built phylogenetic trees. Using coefficient-of-variation modelling across technical triplicates, the study counted a clone as expanded if it had at least 8 unique UMIs. Clones were called with MiXCR by TCRdb after fastp trimmed the public reads at Q25, and only in-frame beta chains were retained. One record per CDR3 amino acid sequence lists the most common genes and DNA. TCRdb's processing, not the authors', yielded these V and J calls. The sample table lists fewer than 85,000 distinct CDR3 sequences, under 20% of them with a count of one. The top ten clonotypes cover less than 20% of the sample.

Healthy controls were blood bank volunteers in Maryland, USA. Libraries from unsorted PBMCs were made from 2 million PBMCs kept in RNAlater at -80 degrees C until RNA extraction. Peripheral blood underwent Ficoll-Hypaque density gradient centrifugation to isolate PBMCs, which were then cryopreserved in liquid nitrogen. At least ten counts were recorded for this clonotype. Its antigen is currently not known. Base quality data are lacking; no much larger clone is found one base away. The junction carries 6 bases between V and J, which are trimmed by 0 bases and 0 bases respectively. From its cysteine to its phenylalanine, the CDR3 spans 14 amino acids. Only the CDR3 portion is preserved as DNA: 42 bases, with reading frame beginning at the first base. The CDR1 and CDR2 encoded by the germline V gene (reference sequence) are LGHDT and YNNKEL.

Sequencing used PBMCs. The rearranged chain carries TRBV3-1 and TRBJ2-7; no confident D gene assignment can be made. The TCR comes from a woman aged 40-49 years in good health. The encoded CDR3 is CASSQDKTSYEQYF. In nucleotide form, the sequence is TGTGCCAGCAGCCAAGACAAAACCTCCTACGAGCAGTACTTC.